This is a list of T cell receptor beta chains from one sample in a study of control samples from healthy donors and cancer patients. Using immunoSEQ multiplex PCR, the repertoire was profiled, and TCRdb retains in-frame clones only, with some absent. The data hold under 200,000 clones, with around nine tenths observed a single time. The sample comprised blood. The receptor source for this set is a woman in her twenties or thirties in good health. Both conserved end residues are part of each CDR3. D genes are given only for firm matches. Clone size, where shown, is once, few, many, or a class for clones that have expanded.

clone size,D gene,J gene,V gene,CDR3 DNA,CDR3 protein
-,-,TRBJ1-5,TRBV29-1,TGCAGCGTGTGCTGGGGGGACAATCAGCCCCAGCATTTT,CSVCWGDNQPQHF
-,-,TRBJ2-3,TRBV7-7,TGTGCTAGCAGCTTAGGTCTAGTGGGCACAGATACGCAGTATTTT,CASSLGLVGTDTQYF
-,TRBD2,TRBJ2-7,TRBV4-1,TGCGCCAGCAGCCCGACTAGCGGGGGTACCTACGAGCAGTACTTC,CASSPTSGGTYEQYF
-,-,TRBJ2-2,TRBV13,TGTGCCAGCAGCTTAGACGCAGGGAAGGTCTCCGGGGAGCTGTTTTTT,CASSLDAGKVSGELFF
-,-,TRBJ1-4,TRBV6-5,TGTGCCAGCGGGCCGGGGAGGGCAACGGGAAAACTGTTTTTT,CASGPGRATGKLFF
-,-,TRBJ2-2,TRBV6-2/TRBV6-3,TGTGCCAGCAGTTCGGTGGGAGTCGGGCTTACCGGGGAGCTGTTTTTT,CASSSVGVGLTGELFF
-,-,TRBJ1-2,TRBV15,TGTGCCACCAGCAGATCGGGGAGAAACTACTATGGCTACACCTTC,CATSRSGRNYYGYTF
-,TRBD2,TRBJ2-1,TRBV6-4,TGTGCCAGCAGTGAAGAGACTAGCGGGTGGGGTGAGCAGTTCTTC,CASSEETSGWGEQFF
-,-,TRBJ1-1,TRBV3-1/TRBV3-2,TGTGCCAGCAGTCGACAGGTGGCCACTGAAGCTTTCTTT,CASSRQVATEAFF
-,-,TRBJ1-2,TRBV27,TGTGCCAGCAGTCCCTCCTCACGAGGCGGCTACACCTTC,CASSPSSRGGYTF
-,TRBD1,TRBJ1-6,TRBV7-9,TGTGCCAGCAGCTTAGGACAGGGGCATTCACCCCTCCACTTT,CASSLGQGHSPLHF
-,-,TRBJ2-2,TRBV5-1,TGCGCCAGCAGCTTGGCGAGGGCCGCCACCGGGGAGCTGTTTTTT,CASSLARAATGELFF
-,-,TRBJ1-2,TRBV6-5,TGTGCCAGCATCGAAGTCAGGGTTTCGAGTGGCTACACCTTC,CASIEVRVSSGYTF
-,TRBD2,TRBJ2-1,TRBV7-2,TGTGCCAGCAGCTTAAGGCTAGCGGGAGGGAGGAATGAGCAGTTCTTC,CASSLRLAGGRNEQFF
-,TRBD1,TRBJ1-5,TRBV28,TGTGCCAGCAGTCCAGACAGGGTTGATCAGCCCCAGCATTTT,CASSPDRVDQPQHF
-,TRBD1,TRBJ2-7,TRBV7-9,TGTGCCAGCAGCTTTGGTGGGACAGGGGACGAGCAGTACTTC,CASSFGGTGDEQYF
-,-,TRBJ2-1,TRBV9,TGTGCCAGCAGCGTAAGACCCCCTGATGAGCAGTTCTTC,CASSVRPPDEQFF
-,-,TRBJ1-5,TRBV30,TGTGCCTGGTCCAGGGGATCGGATCAGCCCCAGCATTTT,CAWSRGSDQPQHF
-,-,TRBJ1-1,TRBV19,TGTGCCAGTAGACCTGGTAGGGACACTGAAGCTTTCTTT,CASRPGRDTEAFF
-,-,TRBJ1-2,TRBV3-1/TRBV3-2,TGTGCCAGCAGCCTGGGGCAGCGCCCGGCCGGATACACCTTC,CASSLGQRPAGYTF
-,-,TRBJ1-2,TRBV7-9,TGTGCCAGCAGCAGAGAGAACAATGGCTACACCTTC,CASSRENNGYTF
once,-,TRBJ2-6,TRBV10-3,TGTGCCATCAGTGAGTCTGGGGCCAACGTCCTGACTTTC,CAISESGANVLTF
-,-,TRBJ2-3,TRBV10-3,TGTGCCATCAGTGAGTCCAGGGGTAGGGGCACAGATACGCAGTATTTT,CAISESRGRGTDTQYF
-,-,TRBJ1-2,TRBV14,TGTGCCAGCAGCCCCTCTTTTAACTATGGCTACACCTTC,CASSPSFNYGYTF
-,-,TRBJ2-1,TRBV9,TGTGCCAGCAGCGCCACGGGATTGGGCCGCCGCTACAATGAGCAGTTCTTC,CASSATGLGRRYNEQFF
-,-,TRBJ1-2,TRBV5-5,TGTGCCAGCAGCCGAGAAACAGGTTCAAACTATGGCTACACCTTC,CASSRETGSNYGYTF
few,-,TRBJ1-4,TRBV19,TGTGCCAGTAGCTCACGTGGAAAACTGTTTTTT,CASSSRGKLFF
-,-,TRBJ1-5,TRBV12-3/TRBV12-4,TGTGCCAGCAGTTTTGCCTTGAATCAGCCCCAGCATTTT,CASSFALNQPQHF
-,-,TRBJ1-1,TRBV30,TGTGCCTGGAGAAGGGGCTACACTGAAGCTTTCTTT,CAWRRGYTEAFF
once,TRBD2,TRBJ2-3,TRBV18,TGTGCCAGCTCCCCGACTAGCGGGGGCACAGATACGCAGTATTTT,CASSPTSGGTDTQYF
-,-,TRBJ1-3,TRBV18,TGTGCCAGCTCATCCTCTGGGGCTGGAAACACCATATATTTT,CASSSSGAGNTIYF
once,-,TRBJ2-1,TRBV15,TGTGCCACCAGCAGAGATAGCAGACCCTACAATGAGCAGTTCTTC,CATSRDSRPYNEQFF
-,TRBD1,TRBJ1-2,TRBV9,TGTGCCAGCAGCAACCGGACAGGGGGAATTGGCTACACCTTC,CASSNRTGGIGYTF
-,TRBD1,TRBJ1-2,TRBV5-1,TGCGCCAGCAGTTTTGGGGACAGGGGTAATTCTAACTATGGCTACACCTTC,CASSFGDRGNSNYGYTF
once,-,TRBJ1-5,TRBV5-1,TGCGCCAGCAGCTTGGAGGCGGGCGCGGATCAGCCCCAGCATTTT,CASSLEAGADQPQHF
-,TRBD1,TRBJ2-2,TRBV15,TGTGCCACGAGGACAGGTAGCGCGTCCGGGGAGCTGTTTTTT,CATRTGSASGELFF
-,-,TRBJ1-6,TRBV5-1,TGCGCCAGCTCCGGGGGGGGCGCTAATTCACCCCTCCACTTT,CASSGGGANSPLHF
-,TRBD2,TRBJ2-7,TRBV29-1,TGCAGCGTTGTGGCGGGAGATTCCTACGAGCAGTACTTC,CSVVAGDSYEQYF
-,TRBD2,TRBJ2-5,TRBV15,TGTGCCACCAGCAGAGAACGGGACTACGCGGGGACCCAGTACTTC,CATSRERDYAGTQYF
-,-,TRBJ1-1,TRBV3-1/TRBV3-2,TGTGCCAGCAGCCGCAACACTGAAGCTTTCTTT,CASSRNTEAFF
-,TRBD1,TRBJ2-3,TRBV5-6,TGTGCCAGCAGCTTGTGGACAGGGGAAGTAGATACGCAGTATTTT,CASSLWTGEVDTQYF
-,TRBD1,TRBJ2-7,TRBV7-9,TGTGCCAGCAGCAAAAAGACAGGGACCTACGAGCAGTACTTC,CASSKKTGTYEQYF
-,-,TRBJ2-6,TRBV23-1,TGCGCCAACCCAAAAAGCTCTGGGGCCAACGTCCTGACTTTC,CANPKSSGANVLTF
-,-,TRBJ1-4,TRBV5-6,TGTGCCAGCAGCTGGGGTGTCGGGAGTGGAACTAATGAAAAACTGTTTTTT,CASSWGVGSGTNEKLFF